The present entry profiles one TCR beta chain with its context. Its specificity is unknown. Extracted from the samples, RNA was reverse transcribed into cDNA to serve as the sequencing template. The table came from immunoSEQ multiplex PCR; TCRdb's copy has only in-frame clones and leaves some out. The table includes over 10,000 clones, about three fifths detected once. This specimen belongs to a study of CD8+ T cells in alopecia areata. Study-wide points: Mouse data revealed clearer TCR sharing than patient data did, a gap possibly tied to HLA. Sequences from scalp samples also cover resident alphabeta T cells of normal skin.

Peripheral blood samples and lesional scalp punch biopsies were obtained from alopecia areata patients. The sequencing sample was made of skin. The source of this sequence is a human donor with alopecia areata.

CDR3 in amino acids: CASSQESWGAREQYF. In DNA, the CDR3 is TGTGCCAGCAGCCAAGAATCTTGGGGGGCTAGGGAGCAGTACTTC. The chain recombines TRBV14 with TRBJ2-7; tentatively, D is TRBD1 or TRBD2 (6 bases each). Germline V CDR1 and CDR2: SGHDN, FVKESK. There are 15 residues in the CDR3. Trimming removed 0 bases from V and 7 bases from J, with 16 bases in between.